The 18 T cell receptor beta chains given below trace back to one sample, sequenced in a study of T cells in Graves' hyperthyroidism and ophthalmopathy. Template material for amplifying TCR beta CDR3 regions consisted of RNA transcripts. With the HTBI primer set, the TCR CDR3 went through a first round of RT-PCR. TCRdb reanalysed the multiplex PCR reads using MiXCR and keeps one entry per CDR3 protein. The sample contains about 300,000 distinct CDR3 sequences, roughly 19% of which appear only once. Sequencing used blood. Receptors originate from a man aged 45 to 65 with Graves' ophthalmopathy.

This clonotype has at least ten counts. The chain recombines TRBV7-8 with TRBJ1-1; perhaps TRBD1 as D (5 bases). Per germline, CDR1 SGHVS and CDR2 FQNEAQ. CDR3 length: 14 residues. Between the trimmed V and J ends, which lost 7 bases and 0 bases, there was a span of 12 bases. Written as DNA, the CDR3 is TGTGCCAGCACCCCGGGGGGGATGAACACTGAAGCTTTCTTT. Translated, it gives CASTPGGMNTEAFF.

In its sample, this clonotype was seen many times. The chain joins TRBV20-1 to TRBJ1-2; 7 nucleotides agree with TRBD1. CDR3 length equals 13 residues. Germline CDR1 reads DFQATT; CDR2 reads SNEGSKA (reference sequence). After removal of 6 bases from V and 4 bases from J, the junction contained 8 bases not matched to a gene. The CDR3 nucleotides read TGCAGTGCCAAGGGGCAGGGGGGCTATGGCTACACCTTC. This encodes CSAKGQGGYGYTF.

This clonotype showed up many times. J is TRBJ1-4 and V is TRBV14; D remains unclear. This CDR3 comprises 14 residues. The V end was cut by 2 bases, the J end by 2 bases, with 6 bases between. The V gene's germline CDR1 is SGHDN and CDR2 FVKESK. CDR3 nucleotides: TGTGCCAGCAGCCAACGGCAGACTAATGAAAAACTGTTTTTT. Translating gives CASSQRQTNEKLFF.

The chain links TRBV6-1 to TRBJ1-2, with D uncertain. Germline V gene sequence: CDR1 MNHNS, CDR2 SASEGT. CDR3 length: 14 amino acids. Trimming shortened V by 1 base and J by 2 bases, and 8 bases separated the two germline ends. The CDR3 here is CASSEDPGNYGYTF. For the CDR3, the DNA is TGTGCCAGCAGTGAAGATCCGGGAAACTATGGCTACACCTTC.

This clonotype turned up a few times. The V gene is TRBV2, the J gene TRBJ2-7; a weak D match, TRBD2 (5 bases). Per the germline V gene, CDR1 is SNHLY and CDR2 is FYNNEI. The CDR3 runs to 13 residues. V shed 4 bases and J shed 7 bases, with 14 bases lying between them. Written as DNA, the CDR3 is TGTGCCAGCAGTGTTTTGGACTTAGGAGAGCAGTACTTC. This translates into CASSVLDLGEQYF.

Turning to this clonotype: A read error may produce the germline difference seen at one junction end. The genes are TRBV6-2 or TRBV6-3 and TRBJ2-2; 10 bases align to TRBD2. Germline CDR1 MNHEY, CDR2 SVGEGT. CDR3 length equals 16 residues. CDR3 coding DNA: TGTGCCAGCACTAGAGCGGGAGGGGCGAACACCGGGAAGCTGTTTTTT. This sequence encodes CASTRAGGANTGKLFF.

V usage is TRBV7-9 and J usage is TRBJ1-3; 7 positions agree with TRBD1. CDR1 and CDR2 (germline): SEHNR, FQNEAQ (reference sequence). This CDR3 contains 13 residues. The trim removed 6 bases at V and 4 bases at J, leaving 3 bases unmatched. The CDR3 loop is CASRRGQGNTIYF. The DNA of the CDR3 is TGTGCCAGCAGAAGGGGGCAAGGAAACACCATATATTTT.

The rearrangement joins TRBV13 to TRBJ1-1, with D perhaps matching TRBD1 (5 bases). Trimming removed 6 bases at V and 4 bases at J, with 15 bases between. Germline CDR1 is PRHDT and CDR2 is FYEKMQ (reference sequence). The CDR3 length is 14 residues. The CDR3 loop reads CASRWDSEVTEAFF. The CDR3 nucleotides read TGTGCCAGCAGATGGGACTCTGAAGTCACTGAAGCTTTCTTT. Full variable domain (rest looked up from reference TRBV13 and TRBJ1-1): AAGVIQSPRHLIKEKRETATLKCYPIPRHDTVYWYQQGPGQDPQFLISFYEKMQSDKGSIPDRFSAQQFSDYHSELNMSSLELGDSALYFCASRWDSEVTEAFFGQGTRLTVV.

The sample holds a few counts of this clonotype. This sequence joins TRBV27 and TRBJ2-7; TRBD2 aligns across 9 bases. CDR1 and CDR2 from the germline V gene are MNHEY and SMNVEV (reference sequence). The CDR3 extends over 15 amino acids. Trimming took 5 bases from V and 5 from J; bases not matched to a gene: 10. CDR3 in amino acids: CASSPAAGGFDEQYF. The DNA of the CDR3 is TGTGCCAGCAGTCCAGCAGCGGGAGGTTTTGACGAGCAGTACTTC.

This clonotype was seen many times. V gene TRBV7-9 combines with J gene TRBJ2-1, with 10 bases fitting TRBD2. V was clipped by 5 bases and J by 9 bases; unmatched bases: 1. The CDR3 is 12 residues long. Germline V gene lookup returns CDR1 SEHNR and CDR2 FQNEAQ (reference sequence). CDR3 DNA: TGTGCCAGCAGCCGGACTAGCGGTGAGCAGTTCTTC. Translating gives CASSRTSGEQFF.

J is TRBJ2-2 and V is TRBV11-2; 9 bases align to TRBD2. This CDR3 is built from 15 residues. Unmatched junction bases numbered 6, after V lost 5 bases and J lost 5 bases. CDR1 is SGHAT, CDR2 FQNNGV, per germline. CDR3 region: CASSRRGGLTGELFF. The DNA for the CDR3 is TGTGCCAGCAGCCGGCGGGGGGGTCTTACCGGGGAGCTGTTTTTT.

This clonotype was picked up many times. The gene calls are TRBV20-1 and TRBJ2-7, with 12 bases fitting TRBD2. CDR1 is DFQATT and CDR2 is SNEGSKA in the germline V gene (reference sequence). V lost 3 bases, J lost 6 bases, and 12 bases stayed unmatched. The length of the CDR3 is 16 residues. The CDR3 protein is CSASRLAGGPATEQYF. CDR3 sequence (DNA): TGCAGTGCTAGTCGGCTAGCGGGAGGGCCCGCTACCGAGCAGTACTTC.

This chain uses TRBV27 with TRBJ2-2; no clear D gene. V was cut by 3 bases and J by 4 bases, with 12 bases left in between. CDR1 and CDR2 (germline): MNHEY, SMNVEV (reference sequence). The CDR3 has 15 residues. CDR3 amino acids: CASSLRPPPTGELFF. The CDR3 DNA reads TGTGCCAGCAGTTTGAGGCCTCCCCCCACCGGGGAGCTGTTTTTT.

In this sample, this clonotype turned up a few times. The chain has TRBV6-1 and TRBJ1-1; 9 bases are a match to TRBD1. The ends lost 5 bases at V and 7 bases at J; junction bases unmatched: 11. The CDR3 is 15 residues long. Germline lookup yields CDR1 MNHNS and CDR2 SASEGT. CDR3 residues: CASSPGGQGGGEAFF. DNA for the CDR3: TGTGCCAGCAGTCCTGGGGGACAGGGTGGTGGTGAAGCTTTCTTT.

Worth noting for this clonotype: A much larger clone lies a single base off, so this may be a read error. V is TRBV7-9 and J is TRBJ2-5; D remains ambiguous. V lost 3 bases and J 1 base, leaving 12 bases between the germline ends. The CDR3 contains 15 residues. The germline gives CDR1 SEHNR, CDR2 FQNEAQ (reference sequence). This chain's CDR3 is CASSLARVVQETQYF. Here the CDR3 DNA reads TGTGCCAGCAGCTTGGCACGGGTGGTCCAAGAGACCCAGTACTTC.

This clonotype was counted ten times or more. The genes are TRBV12-3 or TRBV12-4 and TRBJ1-5, with D unresolved. Trimming took off 6 bases at V and 0 bases at J, with 9 bases between the two ends. CDR3 length: 14 amino acids. The CDR3 here is CASSSAYSNQPQHF. CDR3 DNA sequence: TGTGCCAGCAGCTCAGCATATAGCAATCAGCCCCAGCATTTT.

In its sample, this clonotype was seen a few times. The chain combines TRBV7-9 with TRBJ2-1; TRBD2 might be the D (5 bases). Trimming took 3 bases from V and 7 from J, leaving 13 bases between them. Germline CDR1 SEHNR, CDR2 FQNEAQ (reference sequence). This CDR3 spans 14 amino acids. This chain's CDR3 is CASSFSAGPNEQFF. The DNA for the CDR3 is TGTGCCAGCAGCTTTAGCGCGGGCCCTAATGAGCAGTTCTTC. Full variable domain (outside the CDR3, taken from reference TRBV7-9 and TRBJ2-1): DTGVSQNPRHKITKRGQNVTFRCDPISEHNRLYWYRQTLGQGPEFLTYFQNEAQLEKSRLLSDRFSAERPKGSFSTLEIQRTEQGDSAMYLCASSFSAGPNEQFFGPGTRLTVL.

This clonotype was found a few times. This chain links TRBV6-1 with TRBJ1-5; D uncertain. The V gene's germline CDR1 is MNHNS and CDR2 SASEGT. V lost 4 bases and J 2 bases, leaving 6 bases between the germline ends. The CDR3 is 13 amino acids. This chain's CDR3 is CASSGIGNQPQHF. The DNA for the CDR3 is TGTGCCAGCAGTGGGATCGGCAATCAGCCCCAGCATTTT.